What follows is one T cell receptor beta chain and its context. What it binds is not known. This specimen belongs to a study of shared clonotypes between healthy human individuals. Germline V gene lookup returns CDR1 SGHRS and CDR2 YFSETQ. This CDR3 contains 15 residues. The ends were cut back, 0 bases at V and 1 base at J, with 11 bases in the middle. Whole-study results and caveats: Collection of samples was limited to blood; tissue repertoires likely differ. Non-shared clonotypes displayed generation probabilities falling below those of clonotypes present in all four donors.

Assay runs were performed at deep level. Generated by immunoSEQ multiplex PCR, the TCRdb table keeps only in-frame clones and is missing some. The sample shows 1.6 million or so clones, roughly 97% of them seen only once. The sequenced sample consisted of naive CD4+ T cells sorted from blood. Subset indicated: CD45RA+ positively selected. The clonotype originates from a man aged 25-45 years in good health. The J gene is TRBJ2-7, the V gene TRBV5-1, with a possible D match to TRBD2 (6 bases). CDR3 bases: TGCGCCAGCAGCTTGGACTGGGACTCTTCCTACGAGCAGTACTTC. It translates to CASSLDWDSSYEQYF.